These 32 T cell receptor beta chains originate from one sample sequenced in a study of early stage breast cancer tumors. Sequencing was performed with immunoSEQ multiplex PCR; in TCRdb, only in-frame clones are kept and a portion is missing. The table lists roughly 7,900 clones, over 60% of them singletons. Sequences were obtained from breast tumor tissue. The source is an older person with breast cancer.

In its sample, this clone was seen a few times. V usage is TRBV7-3 and J usage is TRBJ1-1; TRBD1 matches at 8 bases. This CDR3 spans 14 amino acids. The germline V gene has CDR1 SGHTA and CDR2 FQGTGA. V gave up 2 bases and J gave up 4 bases; unmatched junction bases: 3. CDR3 sequence (DNA): TGTGCCAGCAGCTTAGGCAGGGGGCCCACTGAAGCTTTCTTT. The encoded protein is CASSLGRGPTEAFF. Supplemented by reference TRBV7-3 and TRBJ1-1, the full variable domain reads GAGVSQTPSNKVTEKGKYVELRCDPISGHTALYWYRQSLGQGPEFLIYFQGTGAADDSGLPNDRFFAVRPEGSVSTLKIQRTERGDSAVYLCASSLGRGPTEAFFGQGTRLTVV.

This clone came up a few times. The V gene is TRBV28, the J gene TRBJ1-2; D call uncertain. The V end lost 6 bases, the J end lost 4 bases, and 6 bases lay between the germline ends. This CDR3 has 11 amino acids. The germline V gene has CDR1 MDHEN and CDR2 SYDVKM. The CDR3 loop reads CASSGSYGYTF. CDR3 sequence (DNA): TGTGCCAGCAGCGGGAGCTATGGCTACACCTTC.

This clone showed up just a few times. The chain has TRBV27 and TRBJ1-6; the match to TRBD1 covers 9 bases. After removal of 6 bases from V and 5 bases from J, the junction contained 8 bases not matched to a gene. This CDR3 has 16 residues. Germline V CDR1 and CDR2: MNHEY, SMNVEV (reference sequence). The CDR3 loop is CASRDHDRGDNSPLHF. In nucleotides, the CDR3 is TGTGCCAGCAGGGACCACGACAGGGGGGATAATTCACCCCTCCACTTT.

The chain recombines TRBV18 with TRBJ1-5; TRBD1 matches at 10 bases. Germline CDR1 reads KGHSH; CDR2 reads LQKENI. CDR3 size: 15 residues. Trimming at V came to 6 bases and at J to 4 bases, leaving 6 bases not matched to a gene. CDR3 sequence: CASSPGTGVNQPQHF. CDR3 coding DNA: TGTGCCAGCTCCCCCGGGACAGGGGTAAATCAGCCCCAGCATTTT. Full variable domain (rest looked up from reference TRBV18 and TRBJ1-5): NAGVMQNPRHLVRRRGQEARLRCSPMKGHSHVYWYRQLPEEGLKFMVYLQKENIIDESGMPKERFSAEFPKEGPSILRIQQVVRGDSAAYFCASSPGTGVNQPQHFGDGTRLSIL.

This clone was detected a few times. The chain links TRBV5-1 to TRBJ2-2, with 7 bases matching TRBD1. V lost 4 bases to trimming and J lost 4 bases; unmatched junction nucleotides: 4. CDR1 is SGHRS, CDR2 YFSETQ, per germline. The CDR3 consists of 14 residues. The CDR3: CASSDRVTTGELFF. The DNA for the CDR3 is TGCGCCAGCAGCGACAGGGTCACCACCGGGGAGCTGTTTTTT.

This clone has more than one count but fewer than ten. This chain uses TRBV30 with TRBJ1-1; TRBD1 agrees at 7 bases. There are 11 residues in the CDR3. With 3 bases clipped from V and 9 bases from J, the junction kept 4 bases outside the gene matches. Germline CDR1 reads GTSNPN; CDR2 reads SVGIG (reference sequence). CDR3 sequence: CAWRGGFKAFF. DNA for the CDR3: TGTGCCTGGAGAGGGGGCTTTAAAGCTTTCTTT.

The V and J genes are TRBV6-1 and TRBJ1-3; D ambiguous. Germline V CDR1 and CDR2: MNHNS, SASEGT. This CDR3 comprises 14 residues. V was trimmed by 8 bases and J by 0 bases, leaving 11 bases between them. The CDR3, as DNA: TGTGCCAGCGAGCACCGAGACTCTGGAAACACCATATATTTT. This encodes CASEHRDSGNTIYF.

V gene TRBV27 combines with J gene TRBJ2-3; D possibly corresponds to TRBD2 (6 bases). Trimming removed 4 bases from V and 4 bases from J, with 9 bases in between. This CDR3 comprises 13 residues. Germline CDR1 MNHEY, CDR2 SMNVEV (reference sequence). The CDR3 nucleotides read TGTGCCAGCAGTTCTCCGGGGGCAGATACGCAGTATTTT. Translated: CASSSPGADTQYF.

The V call is TRBV7-3, the J call TRBJ2-3; 10 nucleotides line up with TRBD2. V shed 4 bases, J shed 3 bases, and the junction held 4 bases outside the gene matches. The CDR3 has 15 residues. Germline CDR1 reads SGHTA; CDR2 reads FQGTGA. Here the CDR3 DNA reads TGTGCCAGCAGCTCGAGCGGGGGGGGAACAGATACGCAGTATTTT. This translates into CASSSSGGGTDTQYF.

The chain joins TRBV4-2 to TRBJ2-3; 14 bases are shared with TRBD2. Germline assignment: CDR1 LGHNA and CDR2 YNFKEQ. The ends lost 0 bases at V and 2 bases at J; junction bases unmatched: 4. The CDR3 is 18 amino acids. The CDR3 DNA follows: TGTGCCAGCAGCCAAGATGGGACTAGCGGGGGTCACACAGATACGCAGTATTTT. It specifies CASSQDGTSGGHTDTQYF.

In its sample, this clone was seen a few times. The V gene is TRBV29-1, the J gene TRBJ2-1; tentative D call: TRBD2 (6 bases). Trimming took off 6 bases at V and 0 bases at J, with 15 bases between the two ends. This CDR3 spans 15 amino acids. Germline V CDR1 and CDR2: SQVTM, ANQGSEA. The CDR3 DNA is TGCAGCGTGAGCCCCGGGGGTAGCTCCTACAATGAGCAGTTCTTC. Amino acids: CSVSPGGSSYNEQFF.

The sample holds a few counts of this clone. The V gene is TRBV5-5, the J gene TRBJ2-2; 8 bases line up with TRBD2. V was pared by 7 bases and J by 6 bases, with 14 bases of the junction left unmatched. Germline loops: CDR1 SGHKS, CDR2 YYEKEE (reference sequence). The CDR3 extends over 16 amino acids. CDR3 coding DNA: TGTGCCAGCTGTGGGTTTTTGGCGGGGGGCTCCGGGGAGCTGTTTTTT. This gives the protein CASCGFLAGGSGELFF.

The chain joins TRBV6-6 to TRBJ2-7; 9 nucleotides line up with TRBD1. Looked up from germline, CDR1 is MNHNY and CDR2 is SVGAGI (reference sequence). J lost 4 bases, V lost 1 base, and 8 bases had no gene match. This CDR3 contains 16 residues. CDR3 DNA sequence: TGTGCCAGCAGTTACTTAAGACAGGGGGTGAAGTACGAGCAGTACTTC. This encodes CASSYLRQGVKYEQYF.

This clone was observed a single time. This chain links TRBV7-2 with TRBJ2-7; 7 nucleotides agree with TRBD2. Germline lookup yields CDR1 SGHTA and CDR2 FQGNSA. The CDR3 is 15 amino acids. V was clipped by 6 bases and J by 0 bases; unmatched bases: 8. In DNA form, the CDR3 reads TGTGCCAGCAGTAGAGGAGCGGGGACCTCCTACGAGCAGTACTTC. It specifies CASSRGAGTSYEQYF.

This clone is judged medium-sized. V gene TRBV4-1 combines with J gene TRBJ1-3; possible D gene TRBD1, 6 bases. From germline, CDR1 is MGHRA and CDR2 YSYEKL. Deletions cut 5 bases from V and 5 bases from J, with 13 bases between. The CDR3 length is 14 residues. DNA of the CDR3: TGCGCCAGCAGCAGAGCAGGGGAGAGAAACACCATATATTTT. The encoded protein is CASSRAGERNTIYF.

The chain carries TRBV7-2 and TRBJ2-5; tentative D call: TRBD1 (6 bases). CDR1 and CDR2 (germline): SGHTA, FQGNSA. V gave up 2 bases and J gave up 1 base, with 8 bases separating them. CDR3 length: 14 amino acids. Here the CDR3 reads CASSLQGLQETQYF. The CDR3 nucleotides are TGTGCCAGCAGCTTACAGGGGCTCCAAGAGACCCAGTACTTC.

The gene calls are TRBV7-9 and TRBJ2-5, with a weak D call TRBD2 (5 bases). Trimming left V 1 base short and J 5 bases short, with 8 bases between. Germline V gives CDR1 SEHNR, CDR2 FQNEAQ (reference sequence). This CDR3 is 13 amino acids long. CDR3 nucleotides: TGTGCCAGCAGCTTAGGCGGGTTCGAGACCCAGTACTTC. Residues: CASSLGGFETQYF.

There are a few counts of this clone. The CDR3 region is CASSQGGPNYGYTF. The CDR3 coding sequence is TGTGCCAGCAGTCAAGGGGGCCCTAACTATGGCTACACCTTC. This chain links TRBV7-3 with TRBJ1-2; 7 bases align to TRBD1. The V segment lost 6 bases and the J segment 0 bases; nucleotides outside the gene matches: 4. From germline, CDR1 is SGHTA and CDR2 FQGTGA. This CDR3 has 14 amino acids. Supplemented by reference TRBV7-3 and TRBJ1-2, the full variable domain reads GAGVSQTPSNKVTEKGKYVELRCDPISGHTALYWYRQSLGQGPEFLIYFQGTGAADDSGLPNDRFFAVRPEGSVSTLKIQRTERGDSAVYLCASSQGGPNYGYTFGSGTRLTVV.

The V gene is TRBV7-9, the J gene TRBJ1-4; D gene uncertain. CDR3 length: 14 amino acids. Germline values: CDR1 SEHNR, CDR2 FQNEAQ (reference sequence). The V end was cut by 6 bases, the J end by 8 bases, with 16 bases between. Here the CDR3 reads CASSSIGEREKLFF. The CDR3, as DNA: TGTGCCAGCAGTTCGATCGGGGAGAGGGAAAAACTGTTTTTT.

This clone was detected a few times. The chain recombines TRBV27 with TRBJ1-3, with D possibly being TRBD1 (6 bases). This CDR3 contains 16 residues. In germline, CDR1 is MNHEY, CDR2 SMNVEV (reference sequence). V dropped 0 bases and J dropped 0 bases, with 9 bases sitting between them. CDR3 DNA sequence: TGTGCCAGCAGTTTATCCGGACAGAACTCTGGAAACACCATATATTTT. This encodes CASSLSGQNSGNTIYF.

This clone was counted a few times. This chain uses TRBV2 with TRBJ2-2; 7 bases agree with TRBD2. The CDR3 is 18 residues long. CDR1 and CDR2 (germline): SNHLY, FYNNEI. The V gene end was trimmed by 3 bases and the J gene end by 0 bases; junction bases not matched to a gene: 10. In DNA form, the CDR3 reads TGTGCCAGCAGTGATGATGGACTAGAAATCGCGAACACCGGGGAGCTGTTTTTT. Protein: CASSDDGLEIANTGELFF.

The chain links TRBV6-5 to TRBJ1-5; D is possibly TRBD1 (6 bases). The CDR3 is 15 amino acids. Trimming stripped 4 bases from V and 1 base from J, with 11 bases between. In germline, CDR1 is MNHEY, CDR2 SVGAGI. The CDR3 coding sequence is TGTGCCAGCAGTTTCCGTCAGGGGAGCAATCAGCCCCAGCATTTT. Protein product: CASSFRQGSNQPQHF.

This clone has only one observation. This rearrangement joins TRBV29-1 to TRBJ1-1; unclear D gene. V lost 4 bases and J lost 6, with 6 bases in between. Per germline, CDR1 SQVTM and CDR2 ANQGSEA. The CDR3 extends over 10 amino acids. The CDR3 bases are TGCAGCGTTGTCCCATCTGAAGCTTTCTTT. This codes for CSVVPSEAFF. The full variable domain, completed using reference TRBV29-1 and TRBJ1-1, is SAVISQKPSRDICQRGTSLTIQCQVDSQVTMMFWYRQQPGQSLTLIATANQGSEATYESGFVIDKFPISRPNLTFSTLTVSNMSPEDSSIYLCSVVPSEAFFGQGTRLTVV.

The chain recombines TRBV4-2 with TRBJ2-1; D call uncertain. The CDR3 consists of 14 residues. The germline V gene has CDR1 LGHNA and CDR2 YNFKEQ. V was cut by 0 bases and J by 6 bases, with 9 bases left in between. CDR3 sequence: CASSQDRRSNEQFF. In DNA form, the CDR3 reads TGTGCCAGCAGCCAAGATCGGCGGAGCAATGAGCAGTTCTTC.

The chain is built from TRBV16 and TRBJ2-6; D perhaps matches TRBD1 (6 bases). Trimming cost V 4 bases and J 3 bases, with 16 bases left between them. The CDR3 covers 17 residues. Germline CDR1 reads KGHSY; CDR2 reads FQNENV. The CDR3 DNA reads as TGTGCCAGCAGCCCCCTGGGGGCTGGTGGTGGGGCCAACGTCCTGACTTTC. Its protein is CASSPLGAGGGANVLTF.

This CDR3 reads CASSIGGARRETQYF. CDR3 bases: TGTGCCAGTAGTATTGGAGGGGCGCGCAGAGAGACCCAGTACTTC. The chain links TRBV19 to TRBJ2-5; possible D gene TRBD2, 6 bases. CDR3 length: 15 residues. The germline CDR1 and CDR2 sequences are LNHDA and SQIVND (reference sequence). V was pared by 3 bases and J by 4 bases, with 15 bases between.

The gene calls are TRBV27 and TRBJ2-5, with 13 bases aligning to TRBD2. The germline gives CDR1 MNHEY, CDR2 SMNVEV (reference sequence). V shed 6 bases, J shed 5 bases, and the junction held 3 bases outside the gene matches. The CDR3 has 14 amino acids. In DNA, the CDR3 is TGTGCCAGCAGCGGGACTAGCGGGGTGGAGACCCAGTACTTC. It is translated as CASSGTSGVETQYF.

The rearrangement joins TRBV2 to TRBJ2-2; D is possibly TRBD1 (6 bases). The CDR3 covers 15 residues. Between the trimmed V and J ends, which lost 4 bases and 4 bases, there was a span of 13 bases. The V gene's germline CDR1 is SNHLY and CDR2 FYNNEI. The DNA of the CDR3 is TGTGCCAGCAGTGGGGTACAGGGTTCCACCGGGGAGCTGTTTTTT. Protein product: CASSGVQGSTGELFF.

The chain uses TRBV10-2 and TRBJ1-5; D might be TRBD1 (6 bases). V was trimmed by 7 bases and J by 4 bases, leaving 17 bases between them. The CDR3 sequence is 15 residues long. Germline lookup yields CDR1 WSHSY and CDR2 SAAADI. The CDR3 DNA reads as TGCGCCAGCAATACCGGGGGGGCTTGGAATCAGCCCCAGCATTTT. Encoded protein: CASNTGGAWNQPQHF.

This chain joins TRBV30 and TRBJ1-1; 9 bases agree with TRBD1. The CDR3 loop spans 15 amino acids. Germline trimming cut 5 bases from V and 8 bases from J; bases unmatched to any gene: 15. The germline CDR1 and CDR2 sequences are GTSNPN and SVGIG (reference sequence). The CDR3 DNA follows: TGTGCCTGGGCAAGGGACAGGGCGATCAACATGGAAGCTTTCTTT. Translation: CAWARDRAINMEAFF.

This clone was found once. The gene calls are TRBV10-2 and TRBJ2-7, with TRBD2 matching over 14 bases. Per the germline V gene, CDR1 is WSHSY and CDR2 is SAAADI. The CDR3 has 14 amino acids. The V segment lost 6 bases and the J segment 3 bases; nucleotides outside the gene matches: 1. Here the CDR3 reads CASRTSGGDYEQYF. The CDR3 DNA reads TGCGCCAGCAGGACTAGCGGGGGGGACTACGAGCAGTACTTC.

The chain joins TRBV27 to TRBJ2-7, with 11 bases matching TRBD1. The CDR3 spans 14 residues. J lost 5 bases, V lost 4 bases, and 4 bases had no gene match. CDR1 is MNHEY, CDR2 SMNVEV, per germline (reference sequence). CDR3 nucleotide sequence: TGTGCCAGCAGTTCCGGACAGGGGGCGAACGAGCAGTACTTC. Its translation: CASSSGQGANEQYF.